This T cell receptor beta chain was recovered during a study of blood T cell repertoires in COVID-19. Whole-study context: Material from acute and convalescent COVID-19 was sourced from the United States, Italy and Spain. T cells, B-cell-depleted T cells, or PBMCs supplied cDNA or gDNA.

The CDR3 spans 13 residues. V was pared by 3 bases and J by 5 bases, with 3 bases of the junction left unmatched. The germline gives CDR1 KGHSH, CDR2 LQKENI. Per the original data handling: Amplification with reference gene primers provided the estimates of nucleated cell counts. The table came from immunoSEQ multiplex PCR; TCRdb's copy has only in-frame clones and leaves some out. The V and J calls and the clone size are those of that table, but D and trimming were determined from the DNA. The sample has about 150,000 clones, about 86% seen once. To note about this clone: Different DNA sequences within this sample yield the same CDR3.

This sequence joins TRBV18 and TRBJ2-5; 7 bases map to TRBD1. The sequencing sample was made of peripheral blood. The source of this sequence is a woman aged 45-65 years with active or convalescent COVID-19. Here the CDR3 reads CASSPGQSETQYF. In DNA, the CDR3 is TGTGCCAGCTCACCGGGACAGTCGGAGACCCAGTACTTC.